This T cell receptor beta chain is drawn from a study of cytomegalovirus exposure and HLA in healthy donors. Study at large: Among the 300 to 400 donors who were genotyped, approximately 84% fell in the genetic ancestry cluster that is associated with self-reported Caucasian donors.

The PCR used 60 Vbeta and 13 Jbeta primers. Repertoires were generated with immunoSEQ multiplex PCR, while TCRdb's copy carries only in-frame clones and drops some. The data show fewer than 150,000 clones, with 73% seen just once and 14% held by the top ten. CDR3 length equals 16 residues. Germline V lookup: CDR1 SGDLS, CDR2 YYNGEE. V was pared by 0 bases and J by 2 bases, with 4 bases of the junction left unmatched. The sequencing input was PBMCs. The sequence derives from a human donor in good health. The chain employs TRBV9 and TRBJ2-3, with 9 bases aligning to TRBD2. CDR3 amino acids: CASSVGTSDFTDTQYF. The CDR3 DNA is TGTGCCAGCAGCGTAGGGACTAGCGATTTCACAGATACGCAGTATTTT. The full variable domain, in which reference TRBV9 and TRBJ2-3 provide the parts outside the CDR3, is DSGVTQTPKHLITATGQRVTLRCSPRSGDLSVYWYQQSLDQGLQFLIQYYNGEERAKGNILERFSAQQFPDLHSELNLSSLELGDSALYFCASSVGTSDFTDTQYFGPGTRLTVL.